This record covers a single T cell receptor beta chain. The sample originates from a study of blood T cell repertoires in COVID-19. The assay was immunoSEQ multiplex PCR, and TCRdb's table has in-frame clones only and misses some. The table records some 260,000 clones, 80% to 95% of them present only once. Living in about two dozen US areas, the participants were between roughly 18 and 89 years of age. CDR3 length: 14 residues. Trimming took off 2 bases at V and 3 bases at J, with 8 bases between the two ends. Germline CDR1 reads SGHRS; CDR2 reads YFSETQ. Material: PBMCs or T cells enriched from blood (not recorded which). This sequence originates from a woman between 18 and 30 years old who had recovered from COVID-19. This chain links TRBV5-1 with TRBJ2-2; TRBD1 is a possible D gene (5 bases). CDR3 residues: CASSLKGDTGELFF. The CDR3 DNA reads as TGCGCCAGCAGCTTAAAAGGGGACACCGGGGAGCTGTTTTTT.